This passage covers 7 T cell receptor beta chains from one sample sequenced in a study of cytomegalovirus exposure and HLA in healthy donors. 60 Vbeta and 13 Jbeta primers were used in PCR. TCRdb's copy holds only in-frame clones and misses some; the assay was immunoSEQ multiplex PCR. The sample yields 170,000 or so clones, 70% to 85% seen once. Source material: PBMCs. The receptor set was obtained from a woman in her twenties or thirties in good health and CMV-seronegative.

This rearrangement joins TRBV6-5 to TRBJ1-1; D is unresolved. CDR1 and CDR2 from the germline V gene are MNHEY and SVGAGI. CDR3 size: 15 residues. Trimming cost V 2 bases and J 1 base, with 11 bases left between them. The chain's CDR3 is CASSYLGRENTEAFF. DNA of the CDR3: TGTGCCAGCAGTTACCTCGGACGGGAGAACACTGAAGCTTTCTTT.

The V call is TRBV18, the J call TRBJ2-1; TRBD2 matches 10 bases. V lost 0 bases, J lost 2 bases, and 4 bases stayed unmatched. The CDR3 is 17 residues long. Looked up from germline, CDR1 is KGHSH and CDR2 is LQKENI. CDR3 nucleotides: TGTGCCAGCTCACCACCCTTAGCGGGGGGAGCCTACAATGAGCAGTTCTTC. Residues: CASSPPLAGGAYNEQFF.

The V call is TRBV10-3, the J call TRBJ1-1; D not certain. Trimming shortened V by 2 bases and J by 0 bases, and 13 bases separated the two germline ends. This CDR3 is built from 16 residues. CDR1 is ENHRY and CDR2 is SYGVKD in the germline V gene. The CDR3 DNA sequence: TGTGCCATCAGTGAGCCGGCGCGAGCGATGAACACTGAAGCTTTCTTT. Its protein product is CAISEPARAMNTEAFF.

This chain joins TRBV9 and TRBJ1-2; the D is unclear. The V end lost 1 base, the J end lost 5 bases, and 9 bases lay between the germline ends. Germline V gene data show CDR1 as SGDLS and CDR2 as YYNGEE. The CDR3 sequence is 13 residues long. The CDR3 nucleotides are TGTGCCAGCAGCGTACGGGAGTTTTATGGCTACACCTTC. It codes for CASSVREFYGYTF.

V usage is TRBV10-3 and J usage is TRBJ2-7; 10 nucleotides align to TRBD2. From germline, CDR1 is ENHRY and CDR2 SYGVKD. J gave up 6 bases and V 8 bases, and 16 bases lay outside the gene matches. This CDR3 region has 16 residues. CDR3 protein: CAIAGPSGRGTSEQYF. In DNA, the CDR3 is TGTGCCATCGCGGGCCCTAGCGGGAGAGGTACGAGCGAGCAGTACTTC.

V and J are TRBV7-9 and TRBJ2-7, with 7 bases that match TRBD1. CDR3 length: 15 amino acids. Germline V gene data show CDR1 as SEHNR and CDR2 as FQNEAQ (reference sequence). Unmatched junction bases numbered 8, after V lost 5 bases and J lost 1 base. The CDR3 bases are TGTGCCAGCAGCCGCGCCGGGACAGAGTCCTACGAGCAGTACTTC. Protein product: CASSRAGTESYEQYF.

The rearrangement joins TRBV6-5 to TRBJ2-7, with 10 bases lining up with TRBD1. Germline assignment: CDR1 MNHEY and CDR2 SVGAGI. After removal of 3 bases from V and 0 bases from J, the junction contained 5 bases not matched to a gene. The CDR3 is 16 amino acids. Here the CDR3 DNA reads TGTGCCAGCAGTTATCCCGGACAGGGGGACTCCTACGAGCAGTACTTC. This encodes CASSYPGQGDSYEQYF.